The clone carrying this T cell receptor (beta chain) occurred a few times. Its target is not known. This entry belongs to a study of vaccination and CD4 T cells after COVID-19. Study as a whole: Sampling that followed vaccination took place a median roughly 69 days after dose two, within a range of 14 to 241. Every culture used as a control got a CEFX pool, an HIV-1 Nef pool, or no peptide. The cells in question were stimulated using overlapping spike peptides derived from SARS-CoV-2, HCoV-NL63, HCoV-OC43 and HCoV-229E. Findings of the study overall: Spike mono-reactivity marked 304 of 307 vaccine-specific clones in convalescent patients.

Treatment given: approximately nine-day PBMC culture with coronavirus spike peptide pools or control peptides (ViraFEST assay). An Oncomine TCR Beta short-read assay was used to sequence the DNA from cultured CD4+ T cells. Each CDR3 protein gets one entry after TCRdb re-called the PCR reads with MiXCR. The sample lists approximately 17,000 distinct CDR3 sequences, roughly half occurring once. Sequenced material: CD4+ T cells from blood, cultured in vitro, taken before SARS-CoV-2 vaccination. This sequence originates from a human donor who had recovered from COVID-19.

CDR3 in amino acids: CASSLYGQGTEAFF. Here the CDR3 DNA reads TGTGCCAGCAGCTTATACGGACAGGGAACTGAAGCTTTCTTT. The chain carries TRBV7-2 and TRBJ1-1, with TRBD1 matching over 8 bases. V shed 2 bases, J shed 5 bases, and the junction held 4 bases outside the gene matches. CDR1 and CDR2 from the germline V gene are SGHTA and FQGNSA. This CDR3 region has 14 residues.